The source of this T cell receptor beta chain is a study of cytomegalovirus exposure and HLA in healthy donors. Of note for this clone: Different DNA sequences within this sample yield the same CDR3.

Trimming took 2 bases from V and 5 from J; bases not matched to a gene: 4. Germline CDR1 and CDR2: KGHSH and LQKENI. The CDR3 has 15 residues. Vbeta (60) and Jbeta (13) primers were used in the PCR. The table came from immunoSEQ multiplex PCR; TCRdb's copy has only in-frame clones and leaves some out. The sample carries some 150,000 clones, less than 65% recorded once. The sequenced sample consisted of PBMCs. The chain couples TRBV18 to TRBJ2-7; 12 bases align to TRBD2. The source is a woman in her thirties in good health and CMV-seropositive. CDR3 nucleotides: TGTGCCAGCTCACCATTCGGACTAGCGGGAAACGAGCAGTACTTC. This translates into CASSPFGLAGNEQYF.